This T cell receptor beta chain was observed in a study of CD8+ T cells in alopecia areata. Study context: Patients in the treated group were given tofacitinib by mouth, 5 to 10 mg twice a day.

cDNA reverse transcribed from extracted RNA served as the sequencing template. Sequencing was performed with immunoSEQ multiplex PCR; in TCRdb, only in-frame clones are kept and a portion is missing. The sample lists a few hundred thousand clones; more than 30% were seen once. Noted treatment: oral pan-JAK inhibitor, 5-10 mg twice daily. This CDR3 spans 16 amino acids. CDR1 SGHAT and CDR2 FQNNGV come from the germline V gene. V lost 5 bases and J lost 7; bases outside the gene matches: 10. The rearrangement uses TRBV11-2 and TRBJ2-7; 14 bases map to TRBD2. The source of this sequence is a human donor with alopecia areata. Sequences were derived from CD4+ T cells sorted from blood, sampled around week 34, from a patient treated with tofacitinib. CDR3 DNA: TGTGCCAGCAGCCCACCGGGACTAGCGGGAGCGCAAGAGCAGTACTTC. Translation: CASSPPGLAGAQEQYF.